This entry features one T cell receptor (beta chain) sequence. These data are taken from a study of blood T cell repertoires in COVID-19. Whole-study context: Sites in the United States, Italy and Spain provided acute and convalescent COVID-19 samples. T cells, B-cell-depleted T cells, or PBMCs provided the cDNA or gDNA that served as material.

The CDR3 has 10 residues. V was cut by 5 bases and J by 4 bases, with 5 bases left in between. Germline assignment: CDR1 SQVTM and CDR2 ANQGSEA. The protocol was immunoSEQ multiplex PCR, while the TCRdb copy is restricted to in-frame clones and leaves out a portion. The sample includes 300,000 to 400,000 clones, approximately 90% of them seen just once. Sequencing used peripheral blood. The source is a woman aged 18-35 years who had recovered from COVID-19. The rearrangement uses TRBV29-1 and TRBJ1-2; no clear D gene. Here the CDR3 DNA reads TGCAGCGTTCAATCCTATGGCTACACCTTC. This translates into CSVQSYGYTF.